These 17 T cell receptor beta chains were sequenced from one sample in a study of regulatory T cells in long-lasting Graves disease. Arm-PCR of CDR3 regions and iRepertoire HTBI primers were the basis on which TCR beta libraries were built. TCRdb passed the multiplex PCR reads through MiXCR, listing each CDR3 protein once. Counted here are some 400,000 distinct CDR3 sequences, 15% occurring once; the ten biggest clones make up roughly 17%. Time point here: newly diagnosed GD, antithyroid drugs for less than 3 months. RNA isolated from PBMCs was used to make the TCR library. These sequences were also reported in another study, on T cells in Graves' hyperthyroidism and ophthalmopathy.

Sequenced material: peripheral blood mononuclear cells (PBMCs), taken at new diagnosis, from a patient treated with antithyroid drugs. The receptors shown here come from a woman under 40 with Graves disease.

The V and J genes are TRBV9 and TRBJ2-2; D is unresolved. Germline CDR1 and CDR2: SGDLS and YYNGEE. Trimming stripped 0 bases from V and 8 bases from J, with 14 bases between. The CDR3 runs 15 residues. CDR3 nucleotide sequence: TGTGCCAGCAGCGTAGAAAAGGCTTCGGCAGGGGAGCTGTTTTTT. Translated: CASSVEKASAGELFF.

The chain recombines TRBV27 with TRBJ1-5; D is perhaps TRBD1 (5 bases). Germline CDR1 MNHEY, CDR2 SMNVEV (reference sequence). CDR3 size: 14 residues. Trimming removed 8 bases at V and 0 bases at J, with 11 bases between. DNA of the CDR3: TGTGCCAGCTGGGGCAGCGATAGCAATCAGCCCCAGCATTTT. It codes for CASWGSDSNQPQHF.

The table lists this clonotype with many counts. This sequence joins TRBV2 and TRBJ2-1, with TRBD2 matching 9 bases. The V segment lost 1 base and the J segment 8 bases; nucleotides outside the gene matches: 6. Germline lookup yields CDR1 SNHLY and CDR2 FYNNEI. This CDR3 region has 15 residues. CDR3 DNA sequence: TGTGCCAGCAGTGAAGGGCTAGCGGGATCGCATGAGCAGTTCTTC. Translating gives CASSEGLAGSHEQFF.

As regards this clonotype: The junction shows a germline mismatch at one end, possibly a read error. DNA for the CDR3: TGCAGTGCTAGACCAACAACTTTCCCGGGGGTCCGCCCGCAGCTCTTC. Translation: CSARPTTFPGVRPQLF. The chain is built from TRBV20-1 and TRBJ2-1, with D tentatively TRBD2 (6 bases). This CDR3 contains 16 residues. Germline values: CDR1 DFQATT, CDR2 SNEGSKA (reference sequence).

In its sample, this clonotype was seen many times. CDR3 DNA: TGTGCCAGCAGCTCCGACGGGGCACCTTACAACACTGAAGCTTTCTTT. This translates into CASSSDGAPYNTEAFF. This chain links TRBV7-9 with TRBJ1-1, with D possibly being TRBD1 (5 bases). With 4 bases removed from V and 2 bases from J, the gap between germline ends came to 17 bases. The length of the CDR3 is 16 residues. CDR1 SEHNR and CDR2 FQNEAQ come from the germline V gene (reference sequence).

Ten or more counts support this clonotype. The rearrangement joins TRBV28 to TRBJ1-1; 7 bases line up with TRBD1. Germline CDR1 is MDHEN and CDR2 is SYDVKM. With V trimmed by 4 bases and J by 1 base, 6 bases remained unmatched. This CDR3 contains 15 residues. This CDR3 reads CASSSLTGPNTEAFF. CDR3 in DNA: TGTGCCAGCAGTTCTTTGACAGGGCCGAACACTGAAGCTTTCTTT.

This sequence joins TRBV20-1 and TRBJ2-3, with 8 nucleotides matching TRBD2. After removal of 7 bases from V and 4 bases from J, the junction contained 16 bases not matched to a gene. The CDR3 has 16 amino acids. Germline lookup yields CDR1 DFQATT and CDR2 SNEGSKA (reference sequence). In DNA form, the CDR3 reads TGCAGTGTTGAGGCCGAGGTAACGGGAGGGGCAGATACGCAGTATTTT. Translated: CSVEAEVTGGADTQYF.

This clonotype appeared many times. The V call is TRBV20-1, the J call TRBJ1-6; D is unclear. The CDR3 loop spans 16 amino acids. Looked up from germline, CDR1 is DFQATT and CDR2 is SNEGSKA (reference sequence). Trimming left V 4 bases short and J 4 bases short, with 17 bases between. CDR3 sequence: CSATSREPDYNSPLHF. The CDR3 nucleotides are TGCAGTGCTACATCCCGGGAGCCAGATTATAATTCACCCCTCCACTTT.

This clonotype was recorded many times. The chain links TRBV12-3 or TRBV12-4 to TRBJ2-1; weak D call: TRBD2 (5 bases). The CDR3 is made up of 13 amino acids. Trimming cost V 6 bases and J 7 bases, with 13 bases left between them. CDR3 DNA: TGTGCCAGCAGCGGACTGGGCACGAATGAGCAGTTCTTC. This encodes CASSGLGTNEQFF.

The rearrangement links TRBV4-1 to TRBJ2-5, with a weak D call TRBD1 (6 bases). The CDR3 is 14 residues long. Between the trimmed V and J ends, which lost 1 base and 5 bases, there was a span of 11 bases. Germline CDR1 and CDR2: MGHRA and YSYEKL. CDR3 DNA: TGCGCCAGCAGCCAAGTGGGGACATGGGAGACCCAGTACTTC. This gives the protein CASSQVGTWETQYF.

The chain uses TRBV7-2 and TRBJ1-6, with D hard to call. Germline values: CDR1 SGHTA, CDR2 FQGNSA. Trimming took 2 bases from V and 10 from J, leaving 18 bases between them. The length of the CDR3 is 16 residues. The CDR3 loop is CASSLSAARLISPLHF. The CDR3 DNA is TGTGCCAGCAGCTTATCGGCAGCCCGCCTTATCTCACCCCTCCACTTT.

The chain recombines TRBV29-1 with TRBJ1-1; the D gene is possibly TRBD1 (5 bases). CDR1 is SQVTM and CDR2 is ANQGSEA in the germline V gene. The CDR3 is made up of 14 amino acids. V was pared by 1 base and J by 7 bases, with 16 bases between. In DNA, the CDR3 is TGCAGCGTTGAAGGGGGAGTAGGGGCCGTTGAAGCTTTCTTT. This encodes CSVEGGVGAVEAFF.

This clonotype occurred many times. DNA for the CDR3: TGTGCCAGCAGCTCAACAGGGGATCATCAGCCCCAGCATTTT. The encoded protein is CASSSTGDHQPQHF. The J gene is TRBJ1-5, the V gene TRBV12-3 or TRBV12-4; TRBD1 matches 7 bases. The CDR3 runs 14 residues. The V and J ends lost 6 bases and 5 bases, in that order; junction bases with no gene match: 7.

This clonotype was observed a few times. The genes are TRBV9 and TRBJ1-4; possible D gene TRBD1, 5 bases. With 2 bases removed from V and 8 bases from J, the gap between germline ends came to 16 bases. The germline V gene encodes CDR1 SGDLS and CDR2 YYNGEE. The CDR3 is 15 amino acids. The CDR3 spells CASSVGAGLGEKLFF. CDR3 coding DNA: TGTGCCAGCAGCGTCGGGGCCGGGCTGGGGGAAAAACTGTTTTTT.

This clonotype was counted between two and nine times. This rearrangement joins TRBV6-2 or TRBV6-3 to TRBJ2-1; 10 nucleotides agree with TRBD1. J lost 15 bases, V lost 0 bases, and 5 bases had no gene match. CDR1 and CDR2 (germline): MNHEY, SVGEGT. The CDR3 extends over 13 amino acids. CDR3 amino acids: CASSYSTGQGPFF. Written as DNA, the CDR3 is TGTGCCAGCAGTTACTCGACGGGACAGGGGCCGTTCTTC.

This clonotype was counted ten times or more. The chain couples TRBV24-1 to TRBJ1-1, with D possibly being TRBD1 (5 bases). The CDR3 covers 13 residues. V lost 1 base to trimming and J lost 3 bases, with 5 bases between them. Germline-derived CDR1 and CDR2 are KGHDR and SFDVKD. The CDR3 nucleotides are TGTGCCACCAGTGATTTAGGGGACACTGAAGCTTTCTTT. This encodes CATSDLGDTEAFF.

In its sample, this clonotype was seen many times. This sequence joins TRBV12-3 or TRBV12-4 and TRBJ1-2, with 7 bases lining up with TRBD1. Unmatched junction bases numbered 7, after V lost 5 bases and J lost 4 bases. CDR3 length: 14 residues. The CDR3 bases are TGTGCCAGCAGTGTGGACAGGAGAGGCTATGGCTACACCTTC. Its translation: CASSVDRRGYGYTF.